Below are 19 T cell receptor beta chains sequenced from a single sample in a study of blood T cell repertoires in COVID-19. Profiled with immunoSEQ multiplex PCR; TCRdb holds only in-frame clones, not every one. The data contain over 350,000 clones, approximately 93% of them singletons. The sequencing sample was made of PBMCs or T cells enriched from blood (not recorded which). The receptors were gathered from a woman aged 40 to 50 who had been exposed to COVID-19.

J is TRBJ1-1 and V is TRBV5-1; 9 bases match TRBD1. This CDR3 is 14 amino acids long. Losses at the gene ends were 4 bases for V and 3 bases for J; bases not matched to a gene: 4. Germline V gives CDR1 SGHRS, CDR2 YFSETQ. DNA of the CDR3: TGCGCCAGCAGCCACCGGACAGGGGACACTGAAGCTTTCTTT. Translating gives CASSHRTGDTEAFF.

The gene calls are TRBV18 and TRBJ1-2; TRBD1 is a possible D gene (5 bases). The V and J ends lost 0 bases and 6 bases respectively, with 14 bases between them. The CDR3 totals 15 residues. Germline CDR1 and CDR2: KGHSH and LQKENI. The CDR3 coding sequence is TGTGCCAGCTCACCACCAGCAGGGTTGTTACATGGCTACACCTTC. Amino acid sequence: CASSPPAGLLHGYTF.

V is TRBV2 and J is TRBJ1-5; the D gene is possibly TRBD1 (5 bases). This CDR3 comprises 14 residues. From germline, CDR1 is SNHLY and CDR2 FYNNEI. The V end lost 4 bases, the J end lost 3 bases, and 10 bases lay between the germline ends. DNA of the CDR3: TGTGCCAGCAGTGGTGGCAGGGTCAATCAGCCCCAGCATTTT. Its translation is CASSGGRVNQPQHF.

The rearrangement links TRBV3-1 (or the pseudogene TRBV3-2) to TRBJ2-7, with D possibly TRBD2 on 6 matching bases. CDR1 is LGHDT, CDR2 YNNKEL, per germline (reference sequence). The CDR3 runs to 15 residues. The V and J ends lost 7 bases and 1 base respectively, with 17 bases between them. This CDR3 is CASTVNLGGSYEQYF. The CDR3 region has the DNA TGTGCCAGCACCGTAAACTTGGGGGGATCCTACGAGCAGTACTTC.

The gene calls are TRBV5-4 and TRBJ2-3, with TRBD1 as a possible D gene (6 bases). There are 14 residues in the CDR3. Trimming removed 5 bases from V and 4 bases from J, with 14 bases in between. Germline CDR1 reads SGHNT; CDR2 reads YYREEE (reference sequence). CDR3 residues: CASSLTGWADTQYF. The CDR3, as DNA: TGTGCCAGCAGTTTGACAGGCTGGGCAGATACGCAGTATTTT.

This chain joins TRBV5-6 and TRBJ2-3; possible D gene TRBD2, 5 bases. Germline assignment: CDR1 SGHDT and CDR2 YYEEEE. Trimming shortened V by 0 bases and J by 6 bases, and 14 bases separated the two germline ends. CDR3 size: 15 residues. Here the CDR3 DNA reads TGTGCCAGCAGCTTGGTTGCGGGCTTCGTGGATACGCAGTATTTT. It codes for CASSLVAGFVDTQYF.

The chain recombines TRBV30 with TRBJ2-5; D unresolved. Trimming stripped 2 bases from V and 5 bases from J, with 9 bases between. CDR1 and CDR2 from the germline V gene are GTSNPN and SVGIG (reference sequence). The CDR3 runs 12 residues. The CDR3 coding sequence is TGTGCCTGGAGTCTAGTTTTCGAGACCCAGTACTTC. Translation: CAWSLVFETQYF.

This CDR3 is CASSPGGGGKNTEAFF. DNA for the CDR3: TGTGCCAGCTCTCCGGGTGGAGGGGGCAAGAACACTGAAGCTTTCTTT. V usage is TRBV7-3 and J usage is TRBJ1-1, with 7 nucleotides matching TRBD1. V was clipped by 8 bases and J by 1 base; unmatched bases: 13. This CDR3 comprises 16 residues. Germline V gives CDR1 SGHTA, CDR2 FQGTGA. The full variable domain, rest sourced from reference TRBV7-3 and TRBJ1-1, is GAGVSQTPSNKVTEKGKYVELRCDPISGHTALYWYRQSLGQGPEFLIYFQGTGAADDSGLPNDRFFAVRPEGSVSTLKIQRTERGDSAVYLCASSPGGGGKNTEAFFGQGTRLTVV.

CDR3 protein: CAWSWDNSYEQYF. In DNA, the CDR3 is TGTGCCTGGAGTTGGGACAACTCCTACGAGCAGTACTTC. The gene calls are TRBV30 and TRBJ2-7; weak D call: TRBD1 (6 bases). The CDR3 runs 13 residues. CDR1 and CDR2 from the germline V gene are GTSNPN and SVGIG (reference sequence). V was clipped by 2 bases and J by 0 bases, with 8 bases between them.

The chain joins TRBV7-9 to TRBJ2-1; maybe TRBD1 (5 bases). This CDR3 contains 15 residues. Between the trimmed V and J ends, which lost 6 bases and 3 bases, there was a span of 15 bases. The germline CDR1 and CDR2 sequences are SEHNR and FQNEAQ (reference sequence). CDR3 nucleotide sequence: TGTGCCAGCAGGGGGCAAGGCGGCCTCTACAATGAGCAGTTCTTC. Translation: CASRGQGGLYNEQFF.

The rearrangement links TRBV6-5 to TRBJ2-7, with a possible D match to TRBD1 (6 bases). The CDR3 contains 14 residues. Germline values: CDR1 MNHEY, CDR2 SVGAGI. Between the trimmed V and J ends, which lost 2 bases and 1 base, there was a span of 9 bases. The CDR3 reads CASSYLGQSYEQYF. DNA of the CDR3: TGTGCCAGCAGTTACCTTGGACAGTCCTACGAGCAGTACTTC.

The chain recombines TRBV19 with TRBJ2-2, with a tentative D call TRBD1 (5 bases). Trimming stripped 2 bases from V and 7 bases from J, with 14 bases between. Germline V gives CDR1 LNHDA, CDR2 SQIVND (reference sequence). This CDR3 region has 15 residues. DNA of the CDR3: TGTGCCAGTAGTATAAATCGACAGAGAAACGGGGAGCTGTTTTTT. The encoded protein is CASSINRQRNGELFF.

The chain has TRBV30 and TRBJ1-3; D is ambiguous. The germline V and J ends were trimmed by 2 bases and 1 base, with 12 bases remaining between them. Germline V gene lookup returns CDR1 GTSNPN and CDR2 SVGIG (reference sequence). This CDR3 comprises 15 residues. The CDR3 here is CAWSPLGFSGNTIYF. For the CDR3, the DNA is TGTGCCTGGAGTCCTCTTGGCTTTTCTGGAAACACCATATATTTT.

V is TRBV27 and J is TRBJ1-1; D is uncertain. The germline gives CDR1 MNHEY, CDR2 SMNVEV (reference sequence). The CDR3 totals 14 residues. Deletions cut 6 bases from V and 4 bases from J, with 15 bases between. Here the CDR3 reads CASSVGEASTEAFF. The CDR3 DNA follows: TGTGCCAGCAGCGTTGGGGAGGCCAGCACTGAAGCTTTCTTT.

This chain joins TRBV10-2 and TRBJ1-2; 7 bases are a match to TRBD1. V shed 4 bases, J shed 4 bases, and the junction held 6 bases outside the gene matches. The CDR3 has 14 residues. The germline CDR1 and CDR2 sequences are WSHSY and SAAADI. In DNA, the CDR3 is TGCGCCAGCAGTGCCCTGACAGGGACCTATGGCTACACCTTC. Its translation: CASSALTGTYGYTF.

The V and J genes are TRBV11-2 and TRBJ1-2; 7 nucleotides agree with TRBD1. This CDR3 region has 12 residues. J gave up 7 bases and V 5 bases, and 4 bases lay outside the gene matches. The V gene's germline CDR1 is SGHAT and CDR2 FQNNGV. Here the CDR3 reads CASSRDSFGYTF. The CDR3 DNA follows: TGTGCCAGCAGCCGGGACAGTTTTGGCTACACCTTC. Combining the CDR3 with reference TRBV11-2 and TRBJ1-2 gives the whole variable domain EAGVAQSPRYKIIEKRQSVAFWCNPISGHATLYWYQQILGQGPKLLIQFQNNGVVDDSQLPKDRFSAERLKGVDSTLKIQPAKLEDSAVYLCASSRDSFGYTFGSGTRLTVV.

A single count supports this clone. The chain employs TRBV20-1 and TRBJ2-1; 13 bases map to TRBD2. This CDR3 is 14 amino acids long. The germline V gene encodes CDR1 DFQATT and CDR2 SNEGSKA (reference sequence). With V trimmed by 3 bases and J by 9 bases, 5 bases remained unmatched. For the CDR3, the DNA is TGCAGTGCTAGTCCCGGGACTAGCGGGGTTGAGCAGTTCTTC. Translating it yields CSASPGTSGVEQFF.

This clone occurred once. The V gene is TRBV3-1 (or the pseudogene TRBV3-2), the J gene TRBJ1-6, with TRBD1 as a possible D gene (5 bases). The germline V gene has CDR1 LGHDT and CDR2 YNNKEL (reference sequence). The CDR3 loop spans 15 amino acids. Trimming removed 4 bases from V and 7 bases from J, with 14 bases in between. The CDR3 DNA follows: TGTGCCAGCAGCCCGGGTCCCTCAGGGAATTCACCCCTCCACTTT. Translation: CASSPGPSGNSPLHF.

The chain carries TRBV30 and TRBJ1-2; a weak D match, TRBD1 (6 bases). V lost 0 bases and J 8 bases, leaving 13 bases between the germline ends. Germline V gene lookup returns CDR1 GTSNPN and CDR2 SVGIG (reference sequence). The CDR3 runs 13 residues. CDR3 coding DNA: TGTGCCTGGAGTGTAGACAGGCGAGGAGGCTACACCTTC. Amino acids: CAWSVDRRGGYTF. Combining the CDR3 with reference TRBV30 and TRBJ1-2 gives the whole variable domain SQTIHQWPATLVQPVGSPLSLECTVEGTSNPNLYWYRQAAGRGLQLLFYSVGIGQISSEVPQNLSASRPQDRQFILSSKKLLLSDSGFYLCAWSVDRRGGYTFGSGTRLTVV.